The text below deals with one T cell receptor beta chain. What it binds is not known. This table comes from immunoSEQ multiplex PCR, and its TCRdb copy is limited to in-frame clones, with some not included. This table holds 26,000 or so clones, about 70% found once. Germline V gives CDR1 LGHNA, CDR2 YSLEER. The CDR3 consists of 14 residues. With V trimmed by 1 base and J by 8 bases, 3 bases remained unmatched. CD4+ T cells from unexposed donors were obtained before the COVID-19 pandemic (2011-2018). After roughly ten days of culture, CD4+ T cells were isolated. The record originates from a study of CD4 T cells in relation to SARS-CoV-2 and coronaviruses.

Sample: CD4+ T cells from PBMCs, cultured in vitro. The rearrangement links TRBV4-3 to TRBJ1-4; 8 bases are shared with TRBD1. The TCR was taken from a human donor in good health. Here the CDR3 DNA reads TGCGCCAGCAGCCAAGTGGACAGGGACGAAAAACTGTTTTTT. Its translation: CASSQVDRDEKLFF.